The T cell receptor (beta chain) under discussion was sequenced for a study of T cells after yellow fever vaccination. In the study overall: The authors prepared low-cell-number fractions using SMART-Seq v4 Ultra Low Input. Study results and limitations: Most primary-vaccination clones recurred post-booster (around 95% CD4, 88% CD8).

A 5'RACE template-switching step, the method used to make TCR cDNA, added a universal primer site and UMIs. TCRdb recomputed calls from the 5' RACE reads with MiXCR, one row per CDR3 protein. Of 500,000 to 650,000 distinct CDR3 sequences listed, 9% to 15% are singletons. The germline V and J ends were trimmed by 2 bases and 0 bases, with 7 bases remaining between them. CDR1 and CDR2 (germline): MNHEY, SMNVEV (reference sequence). The length of the CDR3 is 14 residues. Notes on this clonotype: What it binds is not known.

This receptor was obtained from a man aged 25 to 45 who received the YFV17D yellow fever vaccine. The chain uses TRBV27 and TRBJ2-5, with unresolved D. Sequencing used PBMCs, obtained on the day of the yellow fever booster vaccination. CDR3 nucleotide sequence: TGTGCCAGCAGTTTACCCCCCGACCAAGAGACCCAGTACTTC. Encoded protein: CASSLPPDQETQYF.